These 29 T cell receptor beta chains were all obtained from the same sample, sequenced in a study of metastatic and nonmetastatic thyroid tumors. Via MiXCR, TCRdb re-called the PCR reads. The data hold tens of thousands of clones, with roughly a fifth observed a single time. Before thyroid surgery, none of the patients had received any treatment. The sequencing sample was made of blood. Receptors were obtained from a male donor with papillary thyroid cancer or a benign thyroid nodule (not recorded which). Some clones in this sample may be carry-over from other donors' samples.

This chain links TRBV7-9 with TRBJ1-6; possibly TRBD1 for D (5 bases). From germline, CDR1 is SEHNR and CDR2 FQNEAQ (reference sequence). The CDR3 covers 14 residues. V was pared by 6 bases and J by 5 bases, with 11 bases between. The CDR3 reads CASRTDSDNSPLHF. CDR3 bases: TGTGCCAGCAGAACCGACAGTGATAATTCACCCCTCCACTTT.

The chain joins TRBV20-1 to TRBJ2-7; TRBD2 matches 9 bases. Trimming cost V 1 base and J 2 bases; bases outside gene matches: 6. The germline V gene has CDR1 DFQATT and CDR2 SNEGSKA (reference sequence). The length of the CDR3 is 15 residues. The DNA of the CDR3 is TGCAGTGCTAGAGGTACTAGCGGGCCAACCTACGAGCAGTACTTC. It encodes CSARGTSGPTYEQYF.

V and J are TRBV27 and TRBJ2-3; unclear D gene. Germline V CDR1 and CDR2: MNHEY, SMNVEV (reference sequence). The CDR3 loop spans 15 amino acids. V lost 2 bases and J 3 bases, leaving 12 bases between the germline ends. CDR3 residues: CASSLRLGWTDTQYF. The CDR3 bases are TGTGCCAGCAGTTTAAGGCTGGGGTGGACAGATACGCAGTATTTT.

This clone was seen repeatedly, ten times or more. The chain recombines TRBV11-1 with TRBJ1-4; D possibly corresponds to TRBD1 (5 bases). The germline V gene has CDR1 SGHAT and CDR2 FQDESV (reference sequence). The CDR3 is 14 residues long. Between the trimmed V and J ends, which lost 5 bases and 11 bases, there was a span of 18 bases. In DNA, the CDR3 is TGTGCCAGCAGCCTCCAGTTGACAGAAGGCAAACTGTTTTTT. Residues: CASSLQLTEGKLFF.

The rearrangement uses TRBV24-1 and TRBJ2-1; 8 bases agree with TRBD1. Losses at the gene ends were 4 bases for V and 3 bases for J; bases not matched to a gene: 7. Germline values: CDR1 KGHDR, CDR2 SFDVKD. The CDR3 has 16 amino acids. The CDR3 region has the DNA TGTGCCACCAGTGAGTCCAGGGGGCCCCTCTACAATGAGCAGTTCTTC. Its protein is CATSESRGPLYNEQFF.

The gene calls are TRBV6-1 and TRBJ1-2; D ambiguous. CDR1 is MNHNS, CDR2 SASEGT, per germline. The CDR3 loop spans 13 amino acids. Trimming took off 6 bases at V and 8 bases at J, with 16 bases between the two ends. The CDR3 reads CASSGRRSWGYTF. The CDR3 nucleotides read TGTGCCAGCAGCGGAAGGAGGTCATGGGGCTACACCTTC.

The gene calls are TRBV7-6 and TRBJ2-7; 7 bases map to TRBD1. The CDR3 is made up of 14 amino acids. The germline gives CDR1 SGHVS, CDR2 FNYEAQ. With 5 bases clipped from V and 2 bases from J, the junction kept 6 bases outside the gene matches. The CDR3: CASSPTGIPYEQYF. The DNA for the CDR3 is TGTGCCAGCAGCCCGACAGGGATCCCCTACGAGCAGTACTTC. The complete variable domain, with remaining parts taken from reference TRBV7-6 and TRBJ2-7, reads GAGVSQSPRYKVTKRGQDVALRCDPISGHVSLYWYRQALGQGPEFLTYFNYEAQQDKSGLPNDRFSAERPEGSISTLTIQRTEQRDSAMYRCASSPTGIPYEQYFGPGTRLTVT.

The chain employs TRBV6-2 or TRBV6-3 and TRBJ1-4; a weak D match, TRBD1 (6 bases). Per the germline V gene, CDR1 is MNHEY and CDR2 is SVGEGT. The germline V and J ends were trimmed by 0 bases and 8 bases, with 13 bases remaining between them. The CDR3 sequence is 15 residues long. CDR3 amino acids: CASSYSSRGQEKLFF. The CDR3 nucleotides are TGTGCCAGCAGTTACTCGAGCAGGGGTCAAGAAAAACTGTTTTTT.

About this clone: Being one base from a much bigger clone, this may be a read error. The chain uses TRBV5-6 and TRBJ2-3; TRBD2 matches 10 bases. The CDR3 extends over 16 amino acids. Germline-derived CDR1 and CDR2 are SGHDT and YYEEEE. The CDR3, as DNA: TGTTCCAGCAGCAAATCAGCGGGAGGGTTGTCGGATACGCAGTATTTT. This sequence encodes CSSSKSAGGLSDTQYF. The full variable domain, completed using reference TRBV5-6 and TRBJ2-3, is DAGVTQSPTHLIKTRGQQVTLRCSPKSGHDTVSWYQQALGQGPQFIFQYYEEEERQRGNFPDRFSGHQFPNYSSELNVNALLLGDSALYLCSSSKSAGGLSDTQYFGPGTRLTVL.

In this sample, this clone turned up a few times. No conserved phenylalanine or tryptophan ends this CDR3, so it is likely a read error. This chain joins TRBV2 and TRBJ2-5; D is tentatively TRBD1 or TRBD2 (6 bases each). This CDR3 comprises 12 residues. Germline V CDR1 and CDR2: SNHLY, FYNNEI. V lost 8 bases and J lost 6, with 13 bases in between. The DNA for the CDR3 is TGTGCCAGCGAGGGGGGAAGCAAGACCCAGTACTCC. Its protein is CASEGGSKTQYS.

This clone was observed at least ten times. The gene calls are TRBV6-1 and TRBJ1-6; 9 bases map to TRBD1. The germline V gene has CDR1 MNHNS and CDR2 SASEGT. The V and J ends lost 6 bases and 10 bases, in that order; junction bases with no gene match: 7. The CDR3 extends over 14 amino acids. DNA for the CDR3: TGTGCCAGCAGCCGTACAGGGGGCAGCTCACCCCTCCACTTT. Translation: CASSRTGGSSPLHF.

The genes are TRBV4-1 and TRBJ2-3; D not certain. The CDR3 has 14 amino acids. V lost 4 bases and J lost 0, with 8 bases in between. Germline-derived CDR1 and CDR2 are MGHRA and YSYEKL. CDR3: CASSREASTDTQYF. In nucleotides, the CDR3 is TGCGCCAGCAGCCGCGAGGCTAGCACAGATACGCAGTATTTT.

This clone was picked up many times. The rearrangement uses TRBV10-3 and TRBJ1-3; 8 bases match TRBD1. Germline trimming cut 7 bases from V and 2 bases from J; bases unmatched to any gene: 16. Germline-derived CDR1 and CDR2 are ENHRY and SYGVKD. This CDR3 has 18 amino acids. The CDR3 DNA reads TGTGCCATCAAGGCGGGACAGGAGAACCCACGGGCTGGAAACACCATATATTTT. Translation gives CAIKAGQENPRAGNTIYF.

V is TRBV9 and J is TRBJ2-7, with 9 bases matching TRBD1. The V gene's germline CDR1 is SGDLS and CDR2 YYNGEE. The CDR3 extends over 14 amino acids. V lost 9 bases to trimming and J lost 4 bases; unmatched junction nucleotides: 11. The CDR3 region is CATRPGTGTYEQYF. The CDR3 region has the DNA TGTGCCACCCGACCGGGGACAGGGACTTACGAGCAGTACTTC. Drawing the rest from reference TRBV9 and TRBJ2-7, the complete variable domain is DSGVTQTPKHLITATGQRVTLRCSPRSGDLSVYWYQQSLDQGLQFLIQYYNGEERAKGNILERFSAQQFPDLHSELNLSSLELGDSALYFCATRPGTGTYEQYFGPGTRLTVT.

This clone has a single count. This rearrangement joins TRBV5-4 to TRBJ2-1, with TRBD2 matching 9 bases. V lost 4 bases and J lost 7; bases outside the gene matches: 9. CDR1 and CDR2 (germline): SGHNT, YYREEE (reference sequence). This CDR3 spans 15 amino acids. For the CDR3, the DNA is TGTGCCAGCAGCCACAAGCGGGAGGCTAATAATGAGCAGTTCTTC. It translates to CASSHKREANNEQFF.

About this clone: The junction and the germline gene differ at one end; a read error may be behind it. This chain uses TRBV11-1 with TRBJ2-6; TRBD1 matches at 11 bases. Germline CDR1 and CDR2: SGHAT and FQDESV (reference sequence). The CDR3 is made up of 18 amino acids. CDR3 residues: CAISPSGQGAYGANVLTF. The CDR3 DNA is TGTGCCATCAGCCCAAGTGGACAGGGGGCATATGGGGCCAACGTCCTGACTTTC.

This rearrangement joins TRBV20-1 to TRBJ2-3, with a weak D call TRBD2 (6 bases). Germline CDR1 reads DFQATT; CDR2 reads SNEGSKA (reference sequence). Trimming removed 4 bases from V and 4 bases from J, with 18 bases in between. The CDR3 consists of 15 residues. CDR3 DNA: TGCAGTGCTACCCCCACTAGAGGGAGGCCAGATACGCAGTATTTT. It yields the protein CSATPTRGRPDTQYF.

The rearrangement uses TRBV5-1 and TRBJ2-7, with TRBD2 matching 12 bases. V shed 0 bases and J 0 bases; nucleotides not matched to a gene: 13. CDR3 size: 20 residues. Per germline, CDR1 SGHRS and CDR2 YFSETQ. Here the CDR3 DNA reads TGCGCCAGCAGCTTGGCCCCTAGCGGGAGGGCTCGAGTGAGCTCCTACGAGCAGTACTTC. It translates to CASSLAPSGRARVSSYEQYF.

This clone has ten or more counts. The chain carries TRBV19 and TRBJ1-2; D gene uncertain. CDR3 length: 14 amino acids. V was cut by 6 bases and J by 4 bases, with 15 bases left in between. Germline V gene data show CDR1 as LNHDA and CDR2 as SQIVND (reference sequence). Written as DNA, the CDR3 is TGTGCCAGTAGCCCGAAGACACGGAGCTATGGCTACACCTTC. Translated: CASSPKTRSYGYTF.

This clone showed up many times. The CDR3 protein is CASSGRAVQTLPSTDTQYF. The CDR3, as DNA: TGTGCCAGCAGTGGTAGGGCGGTACAGACTCTACCTAGCACAGATACGCAGTATTTT. J is TRBJ2-3 and V is TRBV2; D remains ambiguous. Trimming took off 4 bases at V and 0 bases at J, with 23 bases between the two ends. The CDR3 sequence is 19 residues long. Germline V gene data show CDR1 as SNHLY and CDR2 as FYNNEI.

Worth noting for this clone: The sample contains more than one DNA sequence encoding this CDR3. CDR3 region: CASSPGYADGTQYF. In DNA, the CDR3 is TGCGCCAGCAGCCCCGGATACGCCGATGGTACACAGTATTTT. The chain has TRBV5-1 and TRBJ2-3; D gene uncertain. Germline lookup yields CDR1 SGHRS and CDR2 YFSETQ. The CDR3 spans 14 residues. The V end was cut by 4 bases, the J end by 12 bases, with 21 bases between.

At least ten counts were recorded for this clone. This chain uses TRBV6-1 with TRBJ2-7; D uncertain. The CDR3 contains 12 residues. The germline V gene has CDR1 MNHNS and CDR2 SASEGT. V lost 6 bases and J 8 bases, leaving 14 bases between the germline ends. CDR3 DNA sequence: TGTGCCAGCAGCTCGCCCACGAAGCAGCAGTACTTC. It specifies CASSSPTKQQYF.

This clone was seen repeatedly, ten times or more. The chain recombines TRBV27 with TRBJ2-2; TRBD1 aligns across 8 bases. The CDR3 runs to 15 residues. The junction had 6 bases not matched to a gene; V was cut back by 5 bases and J by 4 bases. The germline gives CDR1 MNHEY, CDR2 SMNVEV (reference sequence). The chain's CDR3 is CASSRLQGGTGELFF. The DNA of the CDR3 is TGTGCCAGCAGTCGTCTACAGGGGGGCACCGGGGAGCTGTTTTTT.

This clone appeared a few times. Since the CDR3 does not end with the conserved phenylalanine or tryptophan, this likely comes from a read error. The CDR3 reads CASSLNSGANYGYTI. The CDR3 DNA reads TGTGCCAGCAGTTTGAATTCGGGGGCGAACTATGGCTACACCATC. The J gene is TRBJ1-2, the V gene TRBV2, with D perhaps matching TRBD1 (6 bases). The V and J ends lost 5 bases and 2 bases respectively, with 15 bases between them. From germline, CDR1 is SNHLY and CDR2 FYNNEI. The length of the CDR3 is 15 residues.

The chain is built from TRBV20-1 and TRBJ2-1, with D tentatively TRBD2 (6 bases). CDR3 length: 16 amino acids. Trimming took off 5 bases at V and 6 bases at J, with 23 bases between the two ends. Germline CDR1 DFQATT, CDR2 SNEGSKA (reference sequence). The CDR3 region has the DNA TGCAGTGCTCCTCCTCTCGGAGGCGGGGCGCCCAATGAGCAGTTCTTC. The encoded protein is CSAPPLGGGAPNEQFF.

This clone was seen at least ten times. The chain joins TRBV24-1 to TRBJ2-3; D not certain. The germline gives CDR1 KGHDR, CDR2 SFDVKD. The CDR3 sequence is 17 residues long. Trimming shortened V by 1 base and J by 0 bases, and 13 bases separated the two germline ends. The CDR3 spells CATSDFRTSPSTDTQYF. In DNA, the CDR3 is TGTGCCACCAGTGATTTTCGTACATCCCCTAGCACAGATACGCAGTATTTT.

This clone came up many times. The rearrangement links TRBV30 to TRBJ1-6, with D maybe TRBD1 (5 bases). With 4 bases removed from V and 0 bases from J, the gap between germline ends came to 10 bases. Germline V gives CDR1 GTSNPN, CDR2 SVGIG (reference sequence). This CDR3 is 15 amino acids long. CDR3 DNA sequence: TGTGCCTGGATGAGGACAAGCTCCTATAATTCACCCCTCCACTTT. Its translation: CAWMRTSSYNSPLHF.

Notes on this clone: Since a much larger clone is just one base distant, this may be a read error. The same CDR3 can be traced to other DNA sequences in this sample. The chain combines TRBV5-4 with TRBJ1-3; no definite D call. The V and J ends lost 0 bases and 1 base respectively, with 8 bases between them. Germline assignment: CDR1 SGHNT and CDR2 YYREEE (reference sequence). The CDR3 totals 15 residues. The CDR3 region is CASSLGAGSGNTIYF. The CDR3 DNA sequence: TGTGCCAGCAGCTTGGGAGCGGGTTCTGGAAACACCATATATTTT.

This chain uses TRBV11-2 with TRBJ2-7; possible D gene TRBD2, 6 bases. The CDR3 consists of 14 residues. Germline V gene data show CDR1 as SGHAT and CDR2 as FQNNGV. V gave up 6 bases and J gave up 2 bases, with 14 bases separating them. Here the CDR3 DNA reads TGTGCCAGCAGGAGGTCGGGGGTCCCCTACGAGCAGTACTTC. Its translation is CASRRSGVPYEQYF.